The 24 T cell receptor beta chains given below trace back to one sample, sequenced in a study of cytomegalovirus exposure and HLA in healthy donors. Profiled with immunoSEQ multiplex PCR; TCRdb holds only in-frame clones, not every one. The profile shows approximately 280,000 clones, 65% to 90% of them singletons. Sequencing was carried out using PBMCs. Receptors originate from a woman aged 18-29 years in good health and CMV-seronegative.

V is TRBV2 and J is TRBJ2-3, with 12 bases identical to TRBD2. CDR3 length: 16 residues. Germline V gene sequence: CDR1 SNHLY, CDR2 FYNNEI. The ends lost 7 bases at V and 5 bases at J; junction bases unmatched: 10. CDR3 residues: CASTAASGRGEDTQYF. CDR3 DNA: TGTGCCAGCACAGCCGCTAGCGGGAGGGGGGAAGATACGCAGTATTTT.

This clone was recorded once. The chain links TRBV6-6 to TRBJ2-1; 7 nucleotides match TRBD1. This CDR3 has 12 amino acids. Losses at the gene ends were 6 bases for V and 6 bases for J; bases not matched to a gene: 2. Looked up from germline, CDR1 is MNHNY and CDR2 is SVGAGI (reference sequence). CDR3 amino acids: CASRRQGNEQFF. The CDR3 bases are TGTGCCAGCAGACGACAGGGCAATGAGCAGTTCTTC.

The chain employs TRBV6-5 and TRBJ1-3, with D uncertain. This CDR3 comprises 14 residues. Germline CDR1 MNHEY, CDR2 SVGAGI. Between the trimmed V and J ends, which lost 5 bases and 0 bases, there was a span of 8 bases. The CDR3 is CASSKVYSGNTIYF. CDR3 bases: TGTGCCAGCAGTAAAGTCTACTCTGGAAACACCATATATTTT.

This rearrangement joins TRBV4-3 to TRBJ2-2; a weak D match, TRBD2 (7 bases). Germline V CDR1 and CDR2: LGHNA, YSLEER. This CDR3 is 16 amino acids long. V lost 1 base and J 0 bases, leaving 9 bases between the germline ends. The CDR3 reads CASSQGGGPNTGELFF. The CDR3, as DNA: TGCGCCAGCAGCCAAGGGGGGGGCCCGAACACCGGGGAGCTGTTTTTT.

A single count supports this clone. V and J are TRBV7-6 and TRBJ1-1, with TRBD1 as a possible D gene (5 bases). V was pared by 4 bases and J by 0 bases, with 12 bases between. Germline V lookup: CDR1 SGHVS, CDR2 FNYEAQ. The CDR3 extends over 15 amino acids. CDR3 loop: CASSSKGAMNTEAFF. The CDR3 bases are TGTGCCAGCAGCTCCAAAGGGGCGATGAACACTGAAGCTTTCTTT. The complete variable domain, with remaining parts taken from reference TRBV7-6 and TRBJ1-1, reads GAGVSQSPRYKVTKRGQDVALRCDPISGHVSLYWYRQALGQGPEFLTYFNYEAQQDKSGLPNDRFSAERPEGSISTLTIQRTEQRDSAMYRCASSSKGAMNTEAFFGQGTRLTVV.

CDR3: CASSSGRGNQPQHF. The DNA of the CDR3 is TGTGCCAGCAGCTCCGGGAGGGGCAATCAGCCCCAGCATTTT. V gene TRBV6-5 combines with J gene TRBJ1-5; D unresolved. The CDR3 sequence is 14 residues long. Germline V CDR1 and CDR2: MNHEY, SVGAGI. V lost 6 bases and J 2 bases, leaving 11 bases between the germline ends.

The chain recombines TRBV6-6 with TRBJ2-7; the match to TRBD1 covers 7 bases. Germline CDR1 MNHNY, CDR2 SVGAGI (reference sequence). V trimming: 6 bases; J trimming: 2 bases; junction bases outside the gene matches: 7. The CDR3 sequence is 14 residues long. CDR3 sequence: CASSSGTETYEQYF. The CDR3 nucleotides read TGTGCCAGCAGCAGTGGGACAGAGACCTACGAGCAGTACTTC.

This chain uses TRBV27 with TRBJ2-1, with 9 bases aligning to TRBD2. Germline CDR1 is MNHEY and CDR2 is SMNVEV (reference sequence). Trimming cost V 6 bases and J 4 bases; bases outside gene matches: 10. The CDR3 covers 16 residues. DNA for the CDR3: TGTGCCAGCAGCTCTGGGCGGGAGGGCCCGTACAATGAGCAGTTCTTC. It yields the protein CASSSGREGPYNEQFF.

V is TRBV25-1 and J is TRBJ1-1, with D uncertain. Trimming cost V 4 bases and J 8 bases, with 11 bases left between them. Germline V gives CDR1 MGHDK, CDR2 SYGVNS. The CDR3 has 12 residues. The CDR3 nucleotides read TGTGCCAGCAGTGGACGGACGGGGGAAGCTTTCTTT. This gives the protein CASSGRTGEAFF.

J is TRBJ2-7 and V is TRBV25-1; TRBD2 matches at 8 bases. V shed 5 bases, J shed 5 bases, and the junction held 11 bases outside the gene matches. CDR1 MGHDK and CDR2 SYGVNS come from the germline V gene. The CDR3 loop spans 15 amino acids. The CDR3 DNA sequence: TGTGCCAGCAGTAATCCCGGGGGGGAGTCCCACGAGCAGTACTTC. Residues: CASSNPGGESHEQYF.

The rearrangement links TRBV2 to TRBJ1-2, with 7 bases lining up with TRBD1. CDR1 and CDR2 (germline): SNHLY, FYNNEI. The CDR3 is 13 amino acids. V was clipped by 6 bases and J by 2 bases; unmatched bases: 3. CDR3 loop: CASRGDSNYGYTF. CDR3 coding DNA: TGTGCCAGCAGAGGGGACAGCAACTATGGCTACACCTTC.

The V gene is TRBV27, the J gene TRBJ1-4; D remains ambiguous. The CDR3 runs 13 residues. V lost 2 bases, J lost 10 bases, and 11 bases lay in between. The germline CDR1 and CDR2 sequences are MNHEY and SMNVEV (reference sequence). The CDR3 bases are TGTGCCAGCAGTTTAAGTTTTGGAGGAAAACTGTTTTTT. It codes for CASSLSFGGKLFF.

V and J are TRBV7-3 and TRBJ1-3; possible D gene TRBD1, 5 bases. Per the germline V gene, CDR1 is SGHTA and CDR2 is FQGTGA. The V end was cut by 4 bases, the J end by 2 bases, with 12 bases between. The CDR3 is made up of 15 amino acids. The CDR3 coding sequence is TGTGCCAGCAGCTCCCTCGGGGGGACTGGAAACACCATATATTTT. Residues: CASSSLGGTGNTIYF.

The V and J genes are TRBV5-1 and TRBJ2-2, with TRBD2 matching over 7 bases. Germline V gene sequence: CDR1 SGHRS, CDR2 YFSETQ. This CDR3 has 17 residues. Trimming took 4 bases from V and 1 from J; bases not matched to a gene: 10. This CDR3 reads CASSPLGGSVNTGELFF. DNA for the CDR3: TGCGCCAGCAGCCCTCTGGGCGGGAGCGTGAACACCGGGGAGCTGTTTTTT. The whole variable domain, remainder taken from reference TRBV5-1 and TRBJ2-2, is KAGVTQTPRYLIKTRGQQVTLSCSPISGHRSVSWYQQTPGQGLQFLFEYFSETQRNKGNFPGRFSGRQFSNSRSEMNVSTLELGDSALYLCASSPLGGSVNTGELFFGEGSRLTVL.

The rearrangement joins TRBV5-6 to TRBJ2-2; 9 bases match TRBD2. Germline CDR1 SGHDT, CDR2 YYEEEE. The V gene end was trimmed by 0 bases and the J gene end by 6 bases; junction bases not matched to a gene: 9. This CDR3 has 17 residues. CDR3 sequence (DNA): TGTGCCAGCAGCTTGGCGATGGCTAGCGGGACAGCCGGGGAGCTGTTTTTT. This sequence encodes CASSLAMASGTAGELFF.

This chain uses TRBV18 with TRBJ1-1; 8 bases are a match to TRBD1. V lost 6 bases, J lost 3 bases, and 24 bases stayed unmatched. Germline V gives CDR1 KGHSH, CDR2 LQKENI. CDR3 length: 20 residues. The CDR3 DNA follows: TGTGCCAGCTCGCCCAGGGGGCCGGTTTCAGAACGGCCATGGGACACTGAAGCTTTCTTT. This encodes CASSPRGPVSERPWDTEAFF.

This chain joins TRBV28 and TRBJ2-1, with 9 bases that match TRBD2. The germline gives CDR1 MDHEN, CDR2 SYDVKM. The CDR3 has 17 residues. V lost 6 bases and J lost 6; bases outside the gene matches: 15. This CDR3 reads CASRREGLAGPSNEQFF. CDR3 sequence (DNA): TGTGCCAGCAGGCGGGAGGGTCTAGCGGGGCCATCCAATGAGCAGTTCTTC.

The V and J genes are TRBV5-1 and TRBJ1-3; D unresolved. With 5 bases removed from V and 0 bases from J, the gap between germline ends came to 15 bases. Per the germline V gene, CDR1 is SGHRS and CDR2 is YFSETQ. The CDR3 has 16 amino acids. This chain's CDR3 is CASRASGLHSGNTIYF. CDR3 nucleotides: TGCGCCAGCAGGGCTAGTGGACTGCACTCTGGAAACACCATATATTTT. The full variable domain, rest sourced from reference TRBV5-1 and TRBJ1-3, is KAGVTQTPRYLIKTRGQQVTLSCSPISGHRSVSWYQQTPGQGLQFLFEYFSETQRNKGNFPGRFSGRQFSNSRSEMNVSTLELGDSALYLCASRASGLHSGNTIYFGEGSWLTVV.

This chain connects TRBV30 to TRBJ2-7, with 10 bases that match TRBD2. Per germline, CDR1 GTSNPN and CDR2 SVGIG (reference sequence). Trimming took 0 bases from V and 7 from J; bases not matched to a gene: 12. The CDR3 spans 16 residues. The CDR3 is CAWSVHGLADLREQYF. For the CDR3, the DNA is TGTGCCTGGAGTGTACATGGACTAGCGGACTTAAGGGAGCAGTACTTC.

In DNA form, the CDR3 reads TGCAGCGTTCAGGGACAGCCTTCAGAGGCTAATGAAAAACTGTTTTTT. Amino acids: CSVQGQPSEANEKLFF. This chain links TRBV29-1 with TRBJ1-4; 7 nucleotides line up with TRBD1. Losses at the gene ends were 5 bases for V and 3 bases for J; bases not matched to a gene: 12. There are 16 residues in the CDR3. The germline V gene encodes CDR1 SQVTM and CDR2 ANQGSEA.

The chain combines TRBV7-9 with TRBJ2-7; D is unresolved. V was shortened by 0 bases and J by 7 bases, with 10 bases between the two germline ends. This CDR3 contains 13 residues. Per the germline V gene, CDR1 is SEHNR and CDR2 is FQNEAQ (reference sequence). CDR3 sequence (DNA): TGTGCCAGCAGCTTAGCGTTTTACAAAGAGCAGTACTTC. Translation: CASSLAFYKEQYF.

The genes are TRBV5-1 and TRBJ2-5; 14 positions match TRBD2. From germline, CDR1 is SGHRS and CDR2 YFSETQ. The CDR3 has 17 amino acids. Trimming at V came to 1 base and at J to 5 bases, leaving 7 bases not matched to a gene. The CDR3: CASSLSGTSGSWETQYF. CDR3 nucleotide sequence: TGCGCCAGCAGCTTGTCAGGGACTAGCGGGAGTTGGGAGACCCAGTACTTC.

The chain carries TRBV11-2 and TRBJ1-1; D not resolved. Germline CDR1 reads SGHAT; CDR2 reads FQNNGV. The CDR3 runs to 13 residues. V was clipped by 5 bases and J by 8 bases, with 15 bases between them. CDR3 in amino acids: CASSRYRRQEAFF. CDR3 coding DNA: TGTGCCAGCAGCCGCTACCGGCGGCAGGAAGCTTTCTTT. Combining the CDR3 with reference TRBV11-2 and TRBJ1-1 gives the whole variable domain EAGVAQSPRYKIIEKRQSVAFWCNPISGHATLYWYQQILGQGPKLLIQFQNNGVVDDSQLPKDRFSAERLKGVDSTLKIQPAKLEDSAVYLCASSRYRRQEAFFGQGTRLTVV.

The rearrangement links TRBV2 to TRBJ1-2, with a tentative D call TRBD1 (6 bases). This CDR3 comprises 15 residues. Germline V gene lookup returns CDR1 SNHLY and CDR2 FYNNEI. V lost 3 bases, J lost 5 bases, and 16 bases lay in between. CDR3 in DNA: TGTGCCAGCAGTGACCCTTCGGGGGGCACGTATGGCTACACCTTC. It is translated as CASSDPSGGTYGYTF.